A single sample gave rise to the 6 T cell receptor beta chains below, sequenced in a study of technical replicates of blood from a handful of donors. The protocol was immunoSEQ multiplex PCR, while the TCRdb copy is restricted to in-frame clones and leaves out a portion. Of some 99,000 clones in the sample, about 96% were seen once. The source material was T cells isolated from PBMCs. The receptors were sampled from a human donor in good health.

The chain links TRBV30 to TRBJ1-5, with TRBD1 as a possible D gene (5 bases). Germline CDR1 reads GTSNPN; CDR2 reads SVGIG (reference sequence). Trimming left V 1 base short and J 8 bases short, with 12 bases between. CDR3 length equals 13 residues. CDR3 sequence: CAWSDRSPEPQHF. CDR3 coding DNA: TGTGCCTGGAGTGACAGGAGTCCGGAGCCCCAGCATTTT.

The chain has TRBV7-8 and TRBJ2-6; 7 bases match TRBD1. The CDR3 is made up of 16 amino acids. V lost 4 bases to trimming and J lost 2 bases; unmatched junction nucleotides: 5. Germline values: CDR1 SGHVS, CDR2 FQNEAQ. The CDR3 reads CASSSGTATGANVLTF. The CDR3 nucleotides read TGTGCCAGCAGCTCCGGGACAGCCACTGGGGCCAACGTCCTGACTTTC.

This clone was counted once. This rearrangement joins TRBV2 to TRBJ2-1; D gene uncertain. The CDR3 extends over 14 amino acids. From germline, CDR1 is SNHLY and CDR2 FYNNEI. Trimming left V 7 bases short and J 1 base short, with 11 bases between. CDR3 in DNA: TGTGCCAGCATCAAGCCAGGATCCTACAATGAGCAGTTCTTC. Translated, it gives CASIKPGSYNEQFF.

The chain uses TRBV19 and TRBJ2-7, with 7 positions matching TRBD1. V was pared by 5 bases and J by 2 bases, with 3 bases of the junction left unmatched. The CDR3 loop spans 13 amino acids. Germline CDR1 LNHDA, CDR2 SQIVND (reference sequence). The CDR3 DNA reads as TGTGCCAGTAGTTTGGGACAGCCCTACGAGCAGTACTTC. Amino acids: CASSLGQPYEQYF.

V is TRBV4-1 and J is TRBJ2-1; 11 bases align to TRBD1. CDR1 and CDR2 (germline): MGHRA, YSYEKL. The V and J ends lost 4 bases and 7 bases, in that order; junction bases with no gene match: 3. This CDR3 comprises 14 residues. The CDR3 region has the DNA TGCGCCAGCAGCCGCGGACAGGGGGCTAATGAGCAGTTCTTC. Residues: CASSRGQGANEQFF.

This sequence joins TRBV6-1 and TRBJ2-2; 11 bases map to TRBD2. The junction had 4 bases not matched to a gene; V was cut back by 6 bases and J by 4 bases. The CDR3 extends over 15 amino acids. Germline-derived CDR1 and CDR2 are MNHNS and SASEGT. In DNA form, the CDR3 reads TGTGCCAGCAGACGACTAGCGGGGCCCACCGGGGAGCTGTTTTTT. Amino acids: CASRRLAGPTGELFF.